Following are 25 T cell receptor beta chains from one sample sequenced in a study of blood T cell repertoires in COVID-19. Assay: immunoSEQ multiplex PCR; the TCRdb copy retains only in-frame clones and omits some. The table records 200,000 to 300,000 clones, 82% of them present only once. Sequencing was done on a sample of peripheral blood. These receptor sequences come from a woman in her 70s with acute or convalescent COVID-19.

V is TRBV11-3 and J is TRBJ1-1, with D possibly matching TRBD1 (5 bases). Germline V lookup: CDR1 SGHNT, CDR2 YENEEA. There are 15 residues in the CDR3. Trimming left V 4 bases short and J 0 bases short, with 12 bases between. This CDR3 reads CASSSSTAMNTEAFF. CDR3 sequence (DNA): TGTGCCAGCAGCTCCTCGACAGCGATGAACACTGAAGCTTTCTTT. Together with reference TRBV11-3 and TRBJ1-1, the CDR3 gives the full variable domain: EAGVVQSPRYKIIEKKQPVAFWCNPISGHNTLYWYLQNLGQGPELLIRYENEEAVDDSQLPKDRFSAERLKGVDSTLKIQPAELGDSAVYLCASSSSTAMNTEAFFGQGTRLTVV.

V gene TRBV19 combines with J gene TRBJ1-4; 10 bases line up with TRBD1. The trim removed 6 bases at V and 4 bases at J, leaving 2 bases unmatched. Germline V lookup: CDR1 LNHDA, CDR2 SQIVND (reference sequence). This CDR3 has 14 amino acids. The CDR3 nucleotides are TGTGCCAGTAGGACAGGGGGCCTTAATGAAAAACTGTTTTTT. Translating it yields CASRTGGLNEKLFF.

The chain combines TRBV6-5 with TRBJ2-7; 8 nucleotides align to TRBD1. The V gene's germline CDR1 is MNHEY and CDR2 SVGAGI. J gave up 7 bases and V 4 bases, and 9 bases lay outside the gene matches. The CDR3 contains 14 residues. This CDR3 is CASSSLDRVYEQYF. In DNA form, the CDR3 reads TGTGCCAGCAGTTCCCTGGACAGGGTGTATGAGCAGTACTTC.

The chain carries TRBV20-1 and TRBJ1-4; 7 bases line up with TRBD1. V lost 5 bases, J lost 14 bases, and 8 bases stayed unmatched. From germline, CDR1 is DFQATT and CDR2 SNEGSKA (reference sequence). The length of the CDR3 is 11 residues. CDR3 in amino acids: CSAVRDRELFF. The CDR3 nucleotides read TGCAGTGCTGTCCGGGACAGAGAGCTGTTTTTT.

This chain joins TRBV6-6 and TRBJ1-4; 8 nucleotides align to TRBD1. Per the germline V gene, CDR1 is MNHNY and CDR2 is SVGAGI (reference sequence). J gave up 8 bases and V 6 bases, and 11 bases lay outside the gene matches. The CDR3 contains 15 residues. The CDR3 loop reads CASSQQLGQAEKLFF. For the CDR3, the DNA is TGTGCCAGCAGCCAACAGTTGGGACAGGCCGAAAAACTGTTTTTT.

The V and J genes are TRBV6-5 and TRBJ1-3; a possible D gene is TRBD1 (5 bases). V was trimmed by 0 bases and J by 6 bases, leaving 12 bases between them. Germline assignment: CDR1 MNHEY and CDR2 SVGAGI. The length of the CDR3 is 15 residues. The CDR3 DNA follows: TGTGCCAGCAGTTACTCGGGCAGGGCCGAAAACACCATATATTTT. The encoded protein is CASSYSGRAENTIYF.

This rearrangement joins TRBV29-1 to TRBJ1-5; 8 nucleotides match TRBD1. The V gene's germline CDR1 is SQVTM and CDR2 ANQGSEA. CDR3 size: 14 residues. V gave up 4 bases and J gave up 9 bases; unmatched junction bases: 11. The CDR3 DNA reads TGCAGCGTTGTGCCTGACAGGGGCGCAGGGCCCCAGCATTTT. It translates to CSVVPDRGAGPQHF.

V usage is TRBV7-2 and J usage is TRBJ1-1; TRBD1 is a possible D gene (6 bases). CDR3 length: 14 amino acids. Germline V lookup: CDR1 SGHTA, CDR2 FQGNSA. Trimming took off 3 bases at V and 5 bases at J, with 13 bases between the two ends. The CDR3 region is CASSFQGQGTEAFF. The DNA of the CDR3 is TGTGCCAGCAGCTTCCAGGGCCAGGGGACTGAAGCTTTCTTT.

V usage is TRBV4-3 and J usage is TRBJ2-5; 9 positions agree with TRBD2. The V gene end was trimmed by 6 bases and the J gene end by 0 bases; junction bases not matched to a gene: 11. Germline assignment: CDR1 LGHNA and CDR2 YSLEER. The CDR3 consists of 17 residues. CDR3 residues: CASSQKTTSGYQETQYF. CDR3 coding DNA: TGCGCCAGCAGTCAAAAAACAACTAGCGGGTACCAAGAGACCCAGTACTTC.

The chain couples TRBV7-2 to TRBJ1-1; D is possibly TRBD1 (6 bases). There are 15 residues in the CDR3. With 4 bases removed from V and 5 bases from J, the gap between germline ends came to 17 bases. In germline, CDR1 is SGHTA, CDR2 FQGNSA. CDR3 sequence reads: CASSSLLGAGTEAFF. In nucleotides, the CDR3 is TGTGCCAGCAGCTCGCTCCTGGGGGCTGGGACTGAAGCTTTCTTT.

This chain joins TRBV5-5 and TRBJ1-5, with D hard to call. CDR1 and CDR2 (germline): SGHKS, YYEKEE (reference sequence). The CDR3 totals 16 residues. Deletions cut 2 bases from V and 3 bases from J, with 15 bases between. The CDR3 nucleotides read TGTGCCAGCAGCTTTGGTGGAGGGCGCTTCAATCAGCCCCAGCATTTT. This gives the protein CASSFGGGRFNQPQHF.

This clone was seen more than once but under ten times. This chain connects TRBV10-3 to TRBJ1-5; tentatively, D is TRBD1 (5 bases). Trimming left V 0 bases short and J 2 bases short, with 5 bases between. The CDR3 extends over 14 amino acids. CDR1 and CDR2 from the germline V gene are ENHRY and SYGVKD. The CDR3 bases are TGTGCCATCAGTGAGTCAGGGGGCAATCAGCCCCAGCATTTT. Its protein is CAISESGGNQPQHF.

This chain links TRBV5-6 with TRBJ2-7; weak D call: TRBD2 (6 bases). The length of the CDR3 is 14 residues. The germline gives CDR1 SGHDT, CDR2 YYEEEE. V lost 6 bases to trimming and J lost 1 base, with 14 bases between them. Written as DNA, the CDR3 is TGTGCCAGCACCTCGAGGCGGGGATCCTACGAGCAGTACTTC. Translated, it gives CASTSRRGSYEQYF. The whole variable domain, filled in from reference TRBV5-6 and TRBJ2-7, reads DAGVTQSPTHLIKTRGQQVTLRCSPKSGHDTVSWYQQALGQGPQFIFQYYEEEERQRGNFPDRFSGHQFPNYSSELNVNALLLGDSALYLCASTSRRGSYEQYFGPGTRLTVT.

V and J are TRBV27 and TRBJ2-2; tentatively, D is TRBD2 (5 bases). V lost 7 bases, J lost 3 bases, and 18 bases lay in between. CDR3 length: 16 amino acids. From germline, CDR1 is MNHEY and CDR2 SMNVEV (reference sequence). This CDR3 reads CASTVSDPRDTGELFF. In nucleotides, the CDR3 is TGTGCCAGCACCGTAAGTGACCCGCGGGACACCGGGGAGCTGTTTTTT.

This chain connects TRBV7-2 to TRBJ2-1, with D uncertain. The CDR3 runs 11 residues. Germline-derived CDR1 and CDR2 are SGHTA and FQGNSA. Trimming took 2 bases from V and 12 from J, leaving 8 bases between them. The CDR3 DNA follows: TGTGCCAGCAGCTTAAGAGGCGGGCAGTTCTTC. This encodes CASSLRGGQFF.

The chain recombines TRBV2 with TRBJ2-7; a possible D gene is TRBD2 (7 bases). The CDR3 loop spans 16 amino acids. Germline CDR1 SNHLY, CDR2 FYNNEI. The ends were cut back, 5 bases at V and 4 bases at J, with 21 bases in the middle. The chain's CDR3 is CASSSFPGRGSYEQYF. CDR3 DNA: TGTGCCAGCAGTTCCTTTCCTGGGAGGGGGAGTTACGAGCAGTACTTC.

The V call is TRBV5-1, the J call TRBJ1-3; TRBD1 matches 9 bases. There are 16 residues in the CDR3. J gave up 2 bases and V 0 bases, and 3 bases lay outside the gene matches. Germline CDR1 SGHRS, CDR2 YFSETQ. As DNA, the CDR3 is TGCGCCAGCAGCTTGGGAAGGACAGGGGCTGGAAACACCATATATTTT. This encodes CASSLGRTGAGNTIYF.

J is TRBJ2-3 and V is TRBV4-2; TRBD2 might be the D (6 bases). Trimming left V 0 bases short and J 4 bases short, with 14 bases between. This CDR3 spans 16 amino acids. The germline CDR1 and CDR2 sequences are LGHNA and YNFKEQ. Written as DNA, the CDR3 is TGTGCCAGCAGCCAAGATGTCCCGGGGGACGCAGATACGCAGTATTTT. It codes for CASSQDVPGDADTQYF.

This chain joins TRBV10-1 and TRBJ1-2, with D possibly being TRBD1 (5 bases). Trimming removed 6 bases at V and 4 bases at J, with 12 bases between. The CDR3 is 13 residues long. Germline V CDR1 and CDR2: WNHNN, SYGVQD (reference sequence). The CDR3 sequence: CASSPGLGYGYTF. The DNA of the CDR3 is TGCGCCAGCAGCCCGGGACTGGGCTATGGCTACACCTTC.

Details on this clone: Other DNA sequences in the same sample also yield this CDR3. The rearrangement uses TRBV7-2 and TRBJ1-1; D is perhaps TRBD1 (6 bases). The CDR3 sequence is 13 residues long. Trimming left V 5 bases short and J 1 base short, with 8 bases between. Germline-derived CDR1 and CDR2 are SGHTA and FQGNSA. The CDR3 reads CASSLTGNTEAFF. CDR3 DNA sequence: TGTGCCAGCAGCCTGACAGGGAACACTGAAGCTTTCTTT.

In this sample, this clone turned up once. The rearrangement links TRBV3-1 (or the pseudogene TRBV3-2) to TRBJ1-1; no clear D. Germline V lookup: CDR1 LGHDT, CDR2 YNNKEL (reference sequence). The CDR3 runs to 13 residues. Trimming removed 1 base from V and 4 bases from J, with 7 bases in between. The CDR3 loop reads CASSQVVATEAFF. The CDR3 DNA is TGTGCCAGCAGCCAAGTTGTAGCCACTGAAGCTTTCTTT.

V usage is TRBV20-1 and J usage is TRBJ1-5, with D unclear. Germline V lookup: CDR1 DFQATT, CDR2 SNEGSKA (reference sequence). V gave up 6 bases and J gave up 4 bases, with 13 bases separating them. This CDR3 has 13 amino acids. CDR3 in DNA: TGCAGTGCGAGTAGCACAGTAAATCAGCCCCAGCATTTT. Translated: CSASSTVNQPQHF.

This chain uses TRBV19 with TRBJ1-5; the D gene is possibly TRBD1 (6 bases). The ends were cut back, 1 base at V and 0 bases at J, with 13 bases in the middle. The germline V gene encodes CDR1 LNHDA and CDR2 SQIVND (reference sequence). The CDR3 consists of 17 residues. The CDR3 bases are TGTGCCAGTAGTATAGCTCTTGGACAGTCTAGCAATCAGCCCCAGCATTTT. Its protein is CASSIALGQSSNQPQHF.

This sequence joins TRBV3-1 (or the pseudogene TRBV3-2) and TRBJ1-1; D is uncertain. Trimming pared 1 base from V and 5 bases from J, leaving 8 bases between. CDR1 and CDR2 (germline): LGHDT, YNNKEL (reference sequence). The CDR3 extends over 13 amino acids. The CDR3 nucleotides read TGTGCCAGCAGCCAAGTTCTTCGGACTGAAGCTTTCTTT. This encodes CASSQVLRTEAFF.

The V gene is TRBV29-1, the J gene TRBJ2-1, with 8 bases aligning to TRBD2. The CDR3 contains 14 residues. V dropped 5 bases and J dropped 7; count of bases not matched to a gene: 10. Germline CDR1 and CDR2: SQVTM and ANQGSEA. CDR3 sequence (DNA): TGCAGCGTTTGGCGGGGGGTCTCCGGGAATGAGCAGTTCTTC. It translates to CSVWRGVSGNEQFF.